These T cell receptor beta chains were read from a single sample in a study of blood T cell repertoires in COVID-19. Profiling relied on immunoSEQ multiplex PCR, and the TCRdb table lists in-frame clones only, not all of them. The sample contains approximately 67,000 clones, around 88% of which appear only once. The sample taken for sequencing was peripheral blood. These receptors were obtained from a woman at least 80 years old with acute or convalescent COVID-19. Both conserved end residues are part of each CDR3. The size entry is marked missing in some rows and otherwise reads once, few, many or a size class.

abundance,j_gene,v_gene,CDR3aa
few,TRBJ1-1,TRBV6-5,CATKRMGTEAFF
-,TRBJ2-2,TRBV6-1,CASRELAGGPSLTGELFF
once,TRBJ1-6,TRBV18,CASSPGRGSFSPLHF
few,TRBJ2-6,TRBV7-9,CASSFRQPSSGANVLTF
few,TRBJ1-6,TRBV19,CASKGQGWNSPLHF
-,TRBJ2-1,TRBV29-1,CSVDGTHSYNEQFF
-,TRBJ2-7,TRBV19,CASRERPGLADEQYF
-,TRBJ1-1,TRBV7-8,CASSLQGGTEAFF
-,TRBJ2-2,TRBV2,CASSDAVGGGELFF
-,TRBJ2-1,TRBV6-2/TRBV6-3,CASSQRQGCYNEQFF
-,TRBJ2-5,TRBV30,CAWSGGRDLTQYF
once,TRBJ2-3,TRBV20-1,CSNNGADTQYF
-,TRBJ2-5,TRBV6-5,CASTASGRGETQYF
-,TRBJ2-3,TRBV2,CASSERTGLGGNTQYF
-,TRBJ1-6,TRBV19,CASSPGQKNSPLHF
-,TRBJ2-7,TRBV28,CASSRPTGTYEQYF
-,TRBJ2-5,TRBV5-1,CASSGGQGETQYF
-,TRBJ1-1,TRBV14,CASSPTGRVNTEAFF
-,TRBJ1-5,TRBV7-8,CASSLDRSRGLNQPQHF
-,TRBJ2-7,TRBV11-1,CASSSSIGPYEQYF
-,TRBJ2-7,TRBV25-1,CASSEPGQGYYEQYF
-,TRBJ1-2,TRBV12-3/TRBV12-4,CASSLRGGYTF
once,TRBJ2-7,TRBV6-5,CASSSNYEQYF
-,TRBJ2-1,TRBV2,CASSGSLAPYNEQFF
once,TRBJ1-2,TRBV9,CASSVDQGPYGYTF
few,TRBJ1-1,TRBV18,CASSPLDRDTEAFF
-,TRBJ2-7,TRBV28,CASSPATRQSYEQYF
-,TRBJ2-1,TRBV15,CATSRDSGRDGNEQFF
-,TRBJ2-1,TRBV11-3,CASSLRSGSYNEQFF